The clone carrying this TCR beta chain was counted a few times. No antigen is known for it. One end of the junction fails to match germline, which may point to a read error. The data originate from a study of a mutant IDH1 vaccine in newly diagnosed glioma. Measured with immunoSEQ multiplex PCR; TCRdb has only the in-frame clones, and not every one. This table holds 30,000 to 35,000 clones, 55% to 60% found once. Time point here: week 5, during vaccination. Doses comprised 300 ug of mutant IDH1 20-mer peptide each, plus topical imiquimod. The germline V gene encodes CDR1 MNHNS and CDR2 SASEGT. This CDR3 has 13 residues.

The source is a young woman with glioma. This rearrangement joins TRBV6-1 to TRBJ2-2, with D unclear. The sequences come from PBMCs, collected from a glioma patient whose treatment included an IDH1 peptide vaccine. In nucleotides, the CDR3 is TGTGCCACCAGTAATCCTTACACCGGGGAGCTGTTTTTT. Translated, it gives CATSNPYTGELFF.